The clone carrying this T cell receptor (beta chain) occurred once. This entry belongs to a study of blood T cell repertoires in COVID-19. Study as a whole: Sample material is recorded as cDNA or gDNA derived from T cells, B-cell-depleted T cells, or PBMCs.

Recovery among Cohort 3 donors was established by two negative PCRs, clearance, or symptom resolution. The V gene's germline CDR1 is MDHEN and CDR2 SYDVKM. With 2 bases removed from V and 8 bases from J, the gap between germline ends came to 12 bases. CDR3 size: 14 residues. Original data processing: Scientists estimated how many nucleated cells there were by amplifying reference gene primers. This table comes from immunoSEQ multiplex PCR, and its TCRdb copy is limited to in-frame clones, with some not included. The DNA was the basis for D and trimming; V, J and clone size are from that table. The top ten clones hold roughly 4% of a sample with a few hundred thousand clones, approximately 85% of them seen once.

The sequenced sample was PBMCs or T cells enriched from blood (not recorded which). This TCR derives from a woman aged 30 to 39 who had recovered from COVID-19. This sequence joins TRBV28 and TRBJ1-4, with a weak D call TRBD1 (6 bases). CDR3 coding DNA: TGTGCCAGCAGTTTAAGCAGGGGAGTAGAAAAACTGTTTTTT. Encoded protein: CASSLSRGVEKLFF.